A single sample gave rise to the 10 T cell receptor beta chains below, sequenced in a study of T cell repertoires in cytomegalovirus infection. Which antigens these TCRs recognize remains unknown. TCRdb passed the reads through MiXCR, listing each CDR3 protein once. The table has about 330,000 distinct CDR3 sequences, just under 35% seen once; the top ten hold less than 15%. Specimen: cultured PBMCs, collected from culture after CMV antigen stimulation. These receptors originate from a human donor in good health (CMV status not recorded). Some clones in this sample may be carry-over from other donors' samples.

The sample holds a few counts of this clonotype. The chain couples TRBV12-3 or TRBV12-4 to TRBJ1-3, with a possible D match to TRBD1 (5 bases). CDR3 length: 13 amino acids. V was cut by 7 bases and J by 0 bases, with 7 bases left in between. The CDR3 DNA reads TGTGCCAGCATTCAGGGCTCTGGAAACACCATATATTTT. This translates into CASIQGSGNTIYF.

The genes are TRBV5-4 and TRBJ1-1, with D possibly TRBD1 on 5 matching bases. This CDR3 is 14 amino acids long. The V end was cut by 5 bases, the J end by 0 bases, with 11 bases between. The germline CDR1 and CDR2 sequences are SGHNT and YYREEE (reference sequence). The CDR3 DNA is TGTGCCAGCAGACGGGGGACGGTGAACACTGAAGCTTTCTTT. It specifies CASRRGTVNTEAFF. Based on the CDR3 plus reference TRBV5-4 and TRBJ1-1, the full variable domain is ETGVTQSPTHLIKTRGQQVTLRCSSQSGHNTVSWYQQALGQGPQFIFQYYREEENGRGNFPPRFSGLQFPNYSSELNVNALELDDSALYLCASRRGTVNTEAFFGQGTRLTVV.

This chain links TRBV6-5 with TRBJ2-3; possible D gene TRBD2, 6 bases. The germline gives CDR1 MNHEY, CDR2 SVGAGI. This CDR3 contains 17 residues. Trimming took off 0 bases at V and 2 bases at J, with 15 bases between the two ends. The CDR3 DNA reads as TGTGCCAGCAGTTACTCGAGCACGGGAGCAACCACAGATACGCAGTATTTT. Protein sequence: CASSYSSTGATTDTQYF.

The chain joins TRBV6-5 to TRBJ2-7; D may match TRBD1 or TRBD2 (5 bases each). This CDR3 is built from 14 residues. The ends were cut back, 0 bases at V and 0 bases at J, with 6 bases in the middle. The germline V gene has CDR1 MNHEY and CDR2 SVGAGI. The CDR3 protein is CASSYSGTSYEQYV. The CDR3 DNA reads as TGTGCCAGCAGTTACTCAGGGACCTCCTACGAGCAGTACGTC.

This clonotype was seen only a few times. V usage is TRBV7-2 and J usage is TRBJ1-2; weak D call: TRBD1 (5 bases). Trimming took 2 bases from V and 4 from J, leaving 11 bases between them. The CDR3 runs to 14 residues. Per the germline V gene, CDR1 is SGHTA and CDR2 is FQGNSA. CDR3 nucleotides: TGTGCCAGCAGCTTACCGGGGCCAAGCTATGGCTACACCTTC. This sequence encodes CASSLPGPSYGYTF.

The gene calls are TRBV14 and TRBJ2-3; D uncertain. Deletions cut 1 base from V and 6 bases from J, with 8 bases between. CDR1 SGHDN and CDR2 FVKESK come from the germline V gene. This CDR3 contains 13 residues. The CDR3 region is CASSQATFDTQYF. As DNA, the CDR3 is TGTGCCAGCAGCCAAGCGACTTTCGATACGCAGTATTTT.

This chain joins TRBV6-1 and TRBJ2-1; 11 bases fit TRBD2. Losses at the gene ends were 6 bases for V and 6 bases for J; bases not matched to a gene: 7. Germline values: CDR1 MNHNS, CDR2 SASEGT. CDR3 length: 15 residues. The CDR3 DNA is TGTGCCAGCAGCAAGGGGACTAGCGGAATCAATGAGCAGTTCTTC. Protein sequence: CASSKGTSGINEQFF.

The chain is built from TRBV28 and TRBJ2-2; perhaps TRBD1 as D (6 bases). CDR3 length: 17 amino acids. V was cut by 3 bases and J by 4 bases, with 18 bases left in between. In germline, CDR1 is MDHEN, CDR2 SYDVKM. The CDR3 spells CASSFRRLRGGTGELFF. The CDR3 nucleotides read TGTGCCAGCAGTTTCCGGCGGTTAAGAGGGGGCACCGGGGAGCTGTTTTTT.

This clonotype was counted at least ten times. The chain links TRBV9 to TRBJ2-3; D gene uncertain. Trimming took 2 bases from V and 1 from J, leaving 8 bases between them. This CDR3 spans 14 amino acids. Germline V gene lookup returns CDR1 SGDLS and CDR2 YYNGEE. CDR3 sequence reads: CASSVVGGTDTQYF. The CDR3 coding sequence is TGTGCCAGCAGCGTGGTTGGGGGCACAGATACGCAGTATTTT.

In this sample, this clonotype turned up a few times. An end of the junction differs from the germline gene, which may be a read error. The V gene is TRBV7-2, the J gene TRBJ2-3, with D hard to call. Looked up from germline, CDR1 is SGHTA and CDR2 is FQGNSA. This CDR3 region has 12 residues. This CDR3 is CASSQYLRPTVF. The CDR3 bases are TGTGCCAGCAGCCAATACTTAAGGCCTACGGTATTT.